This is a list of T cell receptor beta chains from one sample in a study of beta chain features in type 1 diabetes. Clones were read by immunoSEQ multiplex PCR, and TCRdb kept only the in-frame ones, dropping some. Of about 390,000 clones listed, over 8.5% are singletons. The sample was central memory CD4+ T cells from blood. The receptors come from a man aged 30 to 39 with type 1 diabetes. CDR3s include the opening cysteine and the closing phenylalanine or tryptophan. The D gene is left open where the match is weak. Expanded clones are given a class, and other clones once, few, many or no size at all.

16,TRBJ2-3,-,TRBD2,TRBV11-2,CASSNLAGGVTDTQYF,TGTGCCAGCAGCAACTTAGCGGGAGGCGTCACAGATACGCAGTATTTT
14,TRBJ2-5,-,-,TRBV5-1,CASSFTGPEETQYF,TGCGCCAGCAGCTTTACTGGGCCGGAAGAGACCCAGTACTTC
18,TRBJ1-5,-,TRBD1,TRBV28,CASSLFFRQGDRGELQHF,TGTGCCAGCAGTTTATTCTTTAGGCAGGGGGATAGGGGGGAGCTCCAGCATTTT
14,TRBJ2-7,-,-,TRBV7-9,CASSSFLGSYEQYF,TGTGCCAGCAGCTCCTTCTTGGGCTCCTACGAGCAGTACTTC
15,TRBJ2-3,few,-,TRBV5-4,CASSRSGSRTDTQYF,TGTGCCAGCAGCCGCTCCGGGAGTCGGACAGATACGCAGTATTTT
15,TRBJ1-2,-,-,TRBV27,CASSSPQIANYGYTF,TGTGCCAGCAGTTCACCCCAGATAGCTAACTATGGCTACACCTTC
14,TRBJ2-7,few,-,TRBV5-1,CASSPPWAYYEQYF,TGCGCCAGCAGCCCTCCATGGGCCTACTACGAGCAGTACTTC
16,TRBJ2-4,few,TRBD1,TRBV27,CASSLGRGRGGNIQYF,TGTGCCAGCAGTTTGGGTAGGGGGCGAGGTGGGAACATTCAGTACTTC
14,TRBJ1-5,many,-,TRBV18,CASSPGTGNQPQHF,TGTGCCAGCTCACCAGGCACGGGCAATCAGCCCCAGCATTTT
14,TRBJ1-5,-,-,TRBV4-3,CASSLLGGNQPQHF,TGCGCCAGCAGCCTCCTGGGAGGCAATCAGCCCCAGCATTTT
13,TRBJ2-7,few,TRBD2,TRBV6-5,CASSYSTSGSLYF,TGTGCCAGCAGTTACTCGACCAGCGGGAGCTTGTACTTC
15,TRBJ1-2,-,-,TRBV9,CASSPSRVGVDGYTF,TGTGCCAGCAGCCCCAGCCGGGTGGGGGTGGATGGCTACACCTTC
14,TRBJ1-1,-,-,TRBV5-4,CASSSQGANTEAFF,TGTGCCAGCAGCTCACAGGGCGCGAACACTGAAGCTTTCTTT
13,TRBJ1-1,-,-,TRBV28,CASSFEGETEAFF,TGTGCCAGCAGTTTTGAAGGGGAAACTGAAGCTTTCTTT
11,TRBJ2-1,-,-,TRBV5-1,CASAGFNEQFF,TGCGCCAGCGCGGGTTTCAATGAGCAGTTCTTC
16,TRBJ1-4,few,-,TRBV28,CASSEGTGGTNEKLFF,TGTGCCAGCAGTGAAGGGACTGGGGGGACTAATGAAAAACTGTTTTTT
15,TRBJ1-1,few,-,TRBV29-1,CSVAGGVYIRTEAFF,TGCAGCGTTGCTGGGGGGGTTTATATACGGACTGAAGCTTTCTTT
13,TRBJ1-4,many,-,TRBV2,CASSVITNEKLFF,TGTGCCAGCAGTGTTATCACTAATGAAAAACTGTTTTTT
15,TRBJ1-5,-,-,TRBV6-5,CASRQGTSSNQPQHF,TGTGCCAGCAGGCAGGGTACGTCAAGCAATCAGCCCCAGCATTTT
15,TRBJ2-3,-,-,TRBV10-3,CAIGGEVAATDTQYF,TGTGCCATCGGGGGCGAGGTAGCGGCCACAGATACGCAGTATTTT
13,TRBJ1-2,few,-,TRBV5-1,CASSLQASSGYTF,TGCGCCAGCAGCTTGCAGGCTTCCAGCGGCTACACCTTC
19,TRBJ2-3,few,TRBD2,TRBV5-6,CASSWGLAETLGGTDTQYF,TGTGCCAGCAGCTGGGGACTAGCGGAAACCCTGGGGGGCACAGATACGCAGTATTTT
13,TRBJ2-3,-,-,TRBV6-5,CASRSPQDNTQYF,TGTGCCAGCCGCTCACCGCAAGATAACACGCAGTATTTT
16,TRBJ1-4,-,-,TRBV23-1,CASSPSLVGCNEKLFF,TGCGCCAGCAGTCCCTCCCTTGTTGGGTGTAATGAAAAACTGTTTTTT
16,TRBJ2-6,few,TRBD1,TRBV28,CASSLWGQSGANVLTF,TGTGCCAGCAGTTTATGGGGACAGTCTGGGGCCAACGTCCTGACTTTC
15,TRBJ2-2,-,-,TRBV29-1,CSVLKGRLGTGELFF,TGCAGCGTATTAAAGGGCAGGTTGGGCACCGGGGAGCTGTTTTTT
14,TRBJ1-3,-,-,TRBV4-1,CASSLHGTANTIYF,TGCGCCAGCAGCTTGCACGGGACGGCAAACACCATATATTTT
17,TRBJ1-2,few,-,TRBV28,CASSLSLQGRSGYGYTF,TGTGCCAGCAGTTTATCCCTGCAGGGGCGTTCGGGCTATGGCTACACCTTC
16,TRBJ1-2,-,-,TRBV4-2,CASSQDQGSNAYGYTF,TGTGCCAGCAGCCAGGACCAGGGATCCAACGCCTATGGCTACACCTTC
15,TRBJ2-7,-,TRBD1,TRBV6-6,CASSRPGQGINEQYF,TGTGCCAGCAGTCGCCCGGGACAGGGGATCAACGAGCAGTACTTC
14,TRBJ2-1,few,-,TRBV6-6,CASISVQGGNEQFF,TGTGCCAGCATCTCTGTGCAGGGCGGGAATGAGCAGTTCTTC
14,TRBJ2-5,once,-,TRBV18,CASSPEGGRETQYF,TGTGCCAGCTCACCTGAGGGGGGTCGCGAGACCCAGTACTTC
15,TRBJ1-2,-,-,TRBV7-9,CASSQSTLGDYGYTF,TGTGCCAGCAGCCAGTCGACTTTGGGGGACTATGGCTACACCTTC
16,TRBJ1-1,few,-,TRBV6-1,CASSDLTGPGSTEAFF,TGTGCCAGCAGTGACCTGACGGGTCCGGGGAGCACTGAAGCTTTCTTT
13,TRBJ2-1,few,TRBD1,TRBV7-2,CASSLGQNNEQFF,TGTGCCAGCAGCTTGGGACAGAACAATGAGCAGTTCTTC
14,TRBJ1-1,-,TRBD1,TRBV18,CASSLAGGNTEAFF,TGTGCCAGCTCACTCGCAGGGGGTAACACTGAAGCTTTCTTT
17,TRBJ2-1,-,TRBD2,TRBV7-7,CASSLEIGRAVGNEQFF,TGTGCTAGCAGCTTAGAAATTGGGAGGGCCGTAGGGAATGAGCAGTTCTTC
14,TRBJ1-3,few,-,TRBV5-6,CASSLGRTLATIYF,TGTGCCAGCAGCTTGGGCAGAACACTGGCCACCATATATTTT
14,TRBJ1-4,few,TRBD1,TRBV6-6,CASSGQGSGEKLFF,TGTGCCAGCAGTGGACAGGGTTCGGGAGAAAAACTGTTTTTT
14,TRBJ1-1,few,TRBD1,TRBV27,CASSRTGFGTEAFF,TGTGCCAGCAGCAGGACAGGGTTTGGAACTGAAGCTTTCTTT
14,TRBJ2-2,-,-,TRBV11-2,CASSLVRYTGELFF,TGTGCCAGCAGCTTAGTGCGTTACACCGGGGAGCTGTTTTTT
14,TRBJ2-5,-,TRBD2,TRBV6-6,CASSYPGRAETQYF,TGTGCCAGCAGTTACCCCGGGAGGGCGGAGACCCAGTACTTC
16,TRBJ1-4,many,-,TRBV6-6,CASLSGGGRGSEKLFF,TGTGCCAGCCTATCAGGAGGGGGAAGAGGGAGCGAAAAACTGTTTTTT
14,TRBJ2-1,-,TRBD2,TRBV11-2,CASSLVGTSREQFF,TGTGCCAGCAGCTTAGTCGGGACTAGCAGGGAGCAGTTCTTC
16,TRBJ2-2,-,-,TRBV6-6,CASSYSWDMNTGELFF,TGTGCCAGCAGTTACTCGTGGGACATGAACACCGGGGAGCTGTTTTTT